The rows below give T cell receptor beta chains drawn from one sample of a study of control samples from healthy donors and cancer patients. Here immunoSEQ multiplex PCR was the method, and the copy in TCRdb shows in-frame clones only, minus some. The table lists under 150,000 clones, more than 90% of them singletons, with about 11% in the top ten. The sequenced sample consisted of blood. Every receptor here comes from a man aged 30 to 39 in good health. Each CDR3 is given with its conserved first and last residue. D genes are given only for firm matches. Rows give clone size only sometimes, using once, few, many, or a class for an expanded clone.

d_call,j_call,clone_size,v_call,cdr3_nt,cdr3_aa
TRBD1,TRBJ1-5,-,TRBV30,TGTGCCTGGAGTGTGGGGACAGGGAATCAGCCCCAGCATTTT,CAWSVGTGNQPQHF
-,TRBJ2-7,-,TRBV24-1,TGTGCCACCAGTGACCCTAAGGCGGGGCAGGCTTATGCGTACTACGAGCAGTACTTC,CATSDPKAGQAYAYYEQYF
-,TRBJ1-2,-,TRBV28,TGTGCCAGCAGTTTATTAATGTCAGGAGATTATGGCTACACCTTC,CASSLLMSGDYGYTF
TRBD1,TRBJ2-5,-,TRBV5-8,TGTGCCAGCAGCTTGGCCGGAAACAGGGGGCGGGAGACCCAGTACTTC,CASSLAGNRGRETQYF
TRBD2,TRBJ2-5,-,TRBV7-6,TGTGCCAGCAGCTTAAAATCCCTAGCGGCTTTGCGGGAAGAGACCCAGTACTTC,CASSLKSLAALREETQYF
TRBD2,TRBJ2-1,-,TRBV20-1,TGCAGTGCTAGTGTTCTGGCTAGCGGGAGGTACAATGAGCAGTTCTTC,CSASVLASGRYNEQFF
TRBD2,TRBJ2-3,-,TRBV3-1/TRBV3-2,TGTGCCAGCAGCGAAAAGCTAGCGGGAATTACAGATACGCAGTATTTT,CASSEKLAGITDTQYF
-,TRBJ2-3,-,TRBV3-1/TRBV3-2,TGTGCCAGCAGCCAAGAGAGGGGTTCGCAGTATTTT,CASSQERGSQYF
-,TRBJ2-7,-,TRBV11-2,TGTGCCAGCAGTTTCTCCTACGAGCAGTACTTC,CASSFSYEQYF
-,TRBJ2-5,-,TRBV19,TGTGCCAGTAGTACCAGGACAGGGAGGGGAGAGACCCAGTACTTC,CASSTRTGRGETQYF
-,TRBJ2-1,-,TRBV7-8,TGTGCCAGCAGCTTAAACAGGGTGTCCTACAATGAGCAGTTCTTC,CASSLNRVSYNEQFF
TRBD1,TRBJ1-2,once,TRBV2,TGTGCCAGCAGTGGGAGCGGGACAGGGGGCTATGGCTACACCTTC,CASSGSGTGGYGYTF
-,TRBJ1-4,-,TRBV11-2,TGTGCCAGCATCGGTGTTCGTGCTGATAATGAAAAACTGTTTTTT,CASIGVRADNEKLFF
-,TRBJ1-2,-,TRBV4-1,TGCGCCAGCAGCCAAATCGGGACATATGCTAGGGATGGCTACACCTTC,CASSQIGTYARDGYTF
-,TRBJ1-5,-,TRBV28,TGTGCCAGCAGTTTATCCGCCGGCGCGAATCAGCCCCAGCATTTT,CASSLSAGANQPQHF
-,TRBJ2-1,-,TRBV15,TGTGCCACCAGCTCGCGATCGGGCCTTCCTAGCTCCTACAATGAGCAGTTCTTC,CATSSRSGLPSSYNEQFF
-,TRBJ1-2,-,TRBV12-3/TRBV12-4,TGTGCCAGCAGCCGGGACACCTCCTATGGCTACACCTTC,CASSRDTSYGYTF
TRBD1,TRBJ2-5,-,TRBV18,TGTGCCAGCTCACCCTCCCAAACACAGGGGGCGTTTTCCGAAGAGACCCAGTACTTC,CASSPSQTQGAFSEETQYF
-,TRBJ1-6,-,TRBV12-5,TGTGCTAGTGGTTTGGTACCCCTTCGACAGTTCATCTCCTATAATTCACCCCTCCACTTT,CASGLVPLRQFISYNSPLHF
-,TRBJ1-2,-,TRBV6-4,TGTGCCAGCAGTGACGGCAGGGAAGGCTATGGCTACACCTTC,CASSDGREGYGYTF
-,TRBJ2-6,-,TRBV9,TGTGCCAGCAGCTCCTACAACGTCCTGACTTTC,CASSSYNVLTF
-,TRBJ2-1,-,TRBV12-3/TRBV12-4,TGTGCCAGCAGTTTATTCGGGGATGAGCAGTTCTTC,CASSLFGDEQFF
TRBD1,TRBJ1-1,-,TRBV30,TGTGCCTATATGACAGGGGTTGGGTCGTGGGAAGCTTTCTTT,CAYMTGVGSWEAFF
TRBD1,TRBJ1-1,-,TRBV7-6,TGTGCCAGCAGCTTAGGTAAGACAGGGGGCAGGACTGAAGCTTTCTTT,CASSLGKTGGRTEAFF
-,TRBJ1-6,once,TRBV13,TGTGCCAGCAGCGCGACGACAGAGAACTATAATTCACCCCTCCACTTT,CASSATTENYNSPLHF
-,TRBJ1-4,-,TRBV3-1/TRBV3-2,TGTGCCAGCAGCCAGATGGATGAAAAACTGTTTTTT,CASSQMDEKLFF
-,TRBJ2-4,-,TRBV28,TGTGCCAGCAGTTTATGGGGAGAAAACATTCAGTACTTC,CASSLWGENIQYF
-,TRBJ2-1,once,TRBV9,TGTGCCAGCAGCGTAGAGGGGAGTAACAATGAGCAGTTCTTC,CASSVEGSNNEQFF
TRBD2,TRBJ2-5,-,TRBV11-3,TGTGCCAGCAGCTTAGGGCTAGCGGAGACCCAAGAGACCCAGTACTTC,CASSLGLAETQETQYF
-,TRBJ2-1,once,TRBV7-3,TGTGCCAGCAGCTACCGGGACCTAAATAATGAGCAGTTCTTC,CASSYRDLNNEQFF
-,TRBJ1-6,-,TRBV28,TGTGCCACACATACACAGGGAAGACCCCTCCACTTT,CATHTQGRPLHF
-,TRBJ1-2,-,TRBV12-3/TRBV12-4,TGTGCCAGCAGTCACCTGTCAGGGTTTGGCTACACCTTC,CASSHLSGFGYTF
-,TRBJ1-1,-,TRBV18,TGTGCCAGCTCGCCAGGGACGGACACTGAAGCTTTCTTT,CASSPGTDTEAFF
-,TRBJ1-2,-,TRBV28,TGTGCCAGCAGTTTATGGGGGGCGAGGGGCTACACCTTC,CASSLWGARGYTF
-,TRBJ2-7,-,TRBV11-2,TGTGCCAGCAGCACCTTGGGGGGGGCCTATAACGAGCAGTACTTC,CASSTLGGAYNEQYF
-,TRBJ2-3,-,TRBV6-5,TGTGCCAGCTCACTAGAATCGTTCACAGATACGCAGTATTTT,CASSLESFTDTQYF
TRBD2,TRBJ2-2,-,TRBV28,TGTGCCAGCAGTTTATTAGCTAGCGGGAGGGAGACCGGGGAGCTGTTTTTT,CASSLLASGRETGELFF
-,TRBJ1-2,once,TRBV29-1,TGCAGCGTTGAAGGGACCGACAGGATCTTC,CSVEGTDRIF
-,TRBJ2-1,-,TRBV9,TGTGCCAGCAGCCCCCCGGACGCGTGGGGCAATGAGCAGTTCTTC,CASSPPDAWGNEQFF
TRBD2,TRBJ2-7,medium-sized,TRBV3-1/TRBV3-2,TGTGCCAGCAGCCATGGCTCGGCTAGCGGACTCTACGAGCAGTACTTC,CASSHGSASGLYEQYF
-,TRBJ2-7,-,TRBV6-6,TGTGCCAGCAGGGGTAGCAGGGGTGACGAGCAGTACTTC,CASRGSRGDEQYF
TRBD2,TRBJ2-1,once,TRBV9,TGTGCCAGCAGCGCGGCCCCCCCGGGACTAGCGGGGTCCTCCTACAATGAGCAGTTCTTC,CASSAAPPGLAGSSYNEQFF